The next 21 T cell receptor beta chains were all read from a single sample in a study of blood T cell repertoires in COVID-19. Method: immunoSEQ multiplex PCR; TCRdb's copy keeps in-frame clones and lacks some. The table has about 230,000 clones, approximately 80% seen once. Material: peripheral blood. These receptors all come from a woman aged 45 to 65 with acute or convalescent COVID-19.

The V call is TRBV28, the J call TRBJ2-3; weak D call: TRBD2 (5 bases). This CDR3 spans 17 amino acids. CDR1 and CDR2 (germline): MDHEN, SYDVKM. The ends were cut back, 0 bases at V and 0 bases at J, with 13 bases in the middle. The chain's CDR3 is CASSLWELAQSTDTQYF. DNA of the CDR3: TGTGCCAGCAGTTTATGGGAGCTAGCACAAAGCACAGATACGCAGTATTTT.

CDR3 nucleotide sequence: TGTGCCAGCAGCGCGTACGGGACACGGGTAAACTATGGCTACACCTTC. It yields the protein CASSAYGTRVNYGYTF. This chain connects TRBV5-6 to TRBJ1-2; possible D gene TRBD1, 6 bases. Trimming shortened V by 4 bases and J by 2 bases, and 18 bases separated the two germline ends. The CDR3 is 16 amino acids. CDR1 is SGHDT and CDR2 is YYEEEE in the germline V gene. Based on the CDR3 plus reference TRBV5-6 and TRBJ1-2, the full variable domain is DAGVTQSPTHLIKTRGQQVTLRCSPKSGHDTVSWYQQALGQGPQFIFQYYEEEERQRGNFPDRFSGHQFPNYSSELNVNALLLGDSALYLCASSAYGTRVNYGYTFGSGTRLTVV.

J is TRBJ2-1 and V is TRBV6-4; 8 bases agree with TRBD2. From germline, CDR1 is MRHNA and CDR2 SNTAGT. The CDR3 spans 15 residues. J lost 4 bases, V lost 2 bases, and 4 bases had no gene match. The CDR3, as DNA: TGTGCCAGCAGTGACACAGCGGGGGAATACAATGAGCAGTTCTTC. Its protein product is CASSDTAGEYNEQFF.

This rearrangement joins TRBV20-1 to TRBJ2-1; D remains ambiguous. V lost 8 bases and J 2 bases, leaving 7 bases between the germline ends. The V gene's germline CDR1 is DFQATT and CDR2 SNEGSKA (reference sequence). The CDR3 is 11 residues long. The CDR3 coding sequence is TGCAGTCCGTTCGCCTACAATGAGCAGTTCTTC. Its translation is CSPFAYNEQFF.

The DNA for the CDR3 is TGCGCCAGCAGCCGACCGGACAGACACCAGTTCTTC. This codes for CASSRPDRHQFF. V gene TRBV4-1 combines with J gene TRBJ2-1, with TRBD1 as a possible D gene (6 bases). CDR3 size: 12 residues. V dropped 4 bases and J dropped 13 bases, with 14 bases sitting between them. Germline V gives CDR1 MGHRA, CDR2 YSYEKL.

J is TRBJ1-6 and V is TRBV7-2; TRBD1 is a possible D gene (5 bases). This CDR3 is 16 amino acids long. Trimming took 5 bases from V and 8 from J, leaving 19 bases between them. CDR1 and CDR2 from the germline V gene are SGHTA and FQGNSA. CDR3 DNA: TGTGCCAGCAGCCAAAGGGGTAGCTTGTCCGATTCACCCCTCCACTTT. This sequence encodes CASSQRGSLSDSPLHF.

This chain connects TRBV10-3 to TRBJ2-1, with 7 bases matching TRBD2. Germline V gene lookup returns CDR1 ENHRY and CDR2 SYGVKD. CDR3 length: 15 residues. Trimming at V came to 7 bases and at J to 0 bases, leaving 6 bases not matched to a gene. CDR3 bases: TGTGCCATCAATAGCGGGTCTTACTCCTACAATGAGCAGTTCTTC. Amino acids: CAINSGSYSYNEQFF.

This chain links TRBV5-4 with TRBJ1-1, with 8 bases fitting TRBD1. V shed 4 bases, J shed 0 bases, and the junction held 8 bases outside the gene matches. The CDR3 is made up of 16 amino acids. Germline V gives CDR1 SGHNT, CDR2 YYREEE (reference sequence). The CDR3 nucleotides are TGTGCCAGCAGCGCCTCCAGGGGGCCGATGAACACTGAAGCTTTCTTT. It codes for CASSASRGPMNTEAFF.

The rearrangement uses TRBV5-5 and TRBJ2-7; D might be TRBD1 (5 bases). From germline, CDR1 is SGHKS and CDR2 YYEKEE (reference sequence). Deletions cut 1 base from V and 3 bases from J, with 11 bases between. CDR3 size: 14 residues. CDR3 region: CASSLYSRDYEQYF. The CDR3 bases are TGTGCCAGCAGCTTGTATAGCAGGGACTACGAGCAGTACTTC.

The V call is TRBV4-2, the J call TRBJ1-3; D remains unclear. V was trimmed by 0 bases and J by 8 bases, leaving 11 bases between them. The length of the CDR3 is 14 residues. The germline V gene has CDR1 LGHNA and CDR2 YNFKEQ. This CDR3 reads CASSQDRRTDTIYF. The CDR3 region has the DNA TGTGCCAGCAGCCAAGATAGGAGAACTGACACCATATATTTT.

The genes are TRBV5-1 and TRBJ1-1; 9 nucleotides align to TRBD1. The germline V gene encodes CDR1 SGHRS and CDR2 YFSETQ. The CDR3 runs to 16 residues. V trimming: 0 bases; J trimming: 8 bases; junction bases outside the gene matches: 11. CDR3 loop: CASSLAPGQGYEEAFF. CDR3 sequence (DNA): TGCGCCAGCAGCTTGGCTCCGGGACAGGGATATGAGGAAGCTTTCTTT.

As DNA, the CDR3 is TGTGCCAGCAGCACCCGCCTACTTAACACCGGGGAGCTGTTTTTT. Its translation: CASSTRLLNTGELFF. The chain has TRBV27 and TRBJ2-2; D not resolved. Trimming left V 6 bases short and J 2 bases short, with 13 bases between. The CDR3 is made up of 15 amino acids. The V gene's germline CDR1 is MNHEY and CDR2 SMNVEV (reference sequence).

This chain links TRBV2 with TRBJ2-7, with D possibly being TRBD2 (5 bases). In germline, CDR1 is SNHLY, CDR2 FYNNEI. This CDR3 contains 14 residues. The V gene lost 6 bases and the J gene lost 7 bases, with 19 bases spanning the gap. The CDR3 loop reads CASRVTSTLGEQYF. The DNA of the CDR3 is TGTGCCAGCAGGGTGACATCCACACTAGGGGAGCAGTACTTC.

The chain employs TRBV3-1 (or the pseudogene TRBV3-2) and TRBJ1-1; TRBD1 agrees at 8 bases. V lost 1 base and J lost 6; bases outside the gene matches: 4. The length of the CDR3 is 14 residues. CDR1 and CDR2 (germline): LGHDT, YNNKEL (reference sequence). The CDR3 region has the DNA TGTGCCAGCAGCCAAGGGACAGGGAGGTCTGAAGCTTTCTTT. The encoded protein is CASSQGTGRSEAFF.

V is TRBV10-3 and J is TRBJ2-1; D is perhaps TRBD2 (5 bases). Trimming left V 10 bases short and J 5 bases short, with 12 bases between. Per the germline V gene, CDR1 is ENHRY and CDR2 is SYGVKD. The length of the CDR3 is 12 residues. CDR3: CASSGNHNEQFF. The DNA for the CDR3 is TGTGCCAGTTCCGGGAACCACAATGAGCAGTTCTTC.

This clone appeared once. V and J are TRBV28 and TRBJ2-7; 8 nucleotides agree with TRBD1. This CDR3 is 14 amino acids long. Losses at the gene ends were 0 bases for V and 6 bases for J; bases not matched to a gene: 4. Germline CDR1 reads MDHEN; CDR2 reads SYDVKM. CDR3 in DNA: TGTGCCAGCAGTTTATGGGACAGGGTGGCCGAGCAGTACTTC. It specifies CASSLWDRVAEQYF.

This clone was recorded a few times. The junction differs from germline at one of its ends, possibly a read error. The chain carries TRBV15 and TRBJ1-6; 9 positions agree with TRBD1. This CDR3 region has 15 residues. Germline CDR1 is LNHNV and CDR2 is YYDKDF (reference sequence). The CDR3 DNA is TGTGCCACCAGCCGAGACAGGGGGGTCGGTTCACCCCTCCACTTT. This translates into CATSRDRGVGSPLHF.

The chain combines TRBV5-6 with TRBJ2-1, with D possibly matching TRBD2 (5 bases). Trimming removed 2 bases at V and 3 bases at J, with 6 bases between. The V gene's germline CDR1 is SGHDT and CDR2 YYEEEE. The CDR3 is 13 amino acids. This CDR3 reads CASSFGDYNEQFF. The CDR3 nucleotides read TGTGCCAGCAGCTTCGGGGACTACAATGAGCAGTTCTTC.

V gene TRBV7-9 combines with J gene TRBJ2-7; TRBD1 matches 7 bases. The CDR3 length is 14 residues. V lost 5 bases to trimming and J lost 4 bases; unmatched junction nucleotides: 8. Looked up from germline, CDR1 is SEHNR and CDR2 is FQNEAQ (reference sequence). CDR3 coding DNA: TGTGCCAGCAGCAAGCCGGACAGGTCTTACGAGCAGTACTTC. It specifies CASSKPDRSYEQYF.

The rearrangement links TRBV4-1 to TRBJ2-3, with D hard to call. V lost 1 base to trimming and J lost 0 bases, with 8 bases between them. This CDR3 has 15 amino acids. Germline assignment: CDR1 MGHRA and CDR2 YSYEKL. The CDR3 region has the DNA TGCGCCAGCAGCCAAGGCATCTATAGCACAGATACGCAGTATTTT. This gives the protein CASSQGIYSTDTQYF.

This clone appeared a single time. The rearrangement links TRBV10-1 to TRBJ2-5, with 8 positions matching TRBD1. The ends lost 11 bases at V and 3 bases at J; junction bases unmatched: 23. This CDR3 is 18 amino acids long. Germline V CDR1 and CDR2: WNHNN, SYGVQD (reference sequence). In nucleotides, the CDR3 is TGCGCCTGTACACGACAGGGGTACGAGCGCCTTGTAAAAGAGACCCAGTACTTC. Its protein product is CACTRQGYERLVKETQYF.